This TCR beta chain was retrieved from a study of T-cell reconstitution after alpha-beta-depleted transplantation in children. Researchers prepared the TCRbeta library using unique molecular identifiers, the study reports. TCRdb redid the calling of the PCR reads with MiXCR, one entry per CDR3 protein. This table holds about 600,000 distinct CDR3 sequences, more than 20% found once. This clonotype appeared a few times. Antigen: not known. V was cut by 6 bases and J by 0 bases, with 12 bases left in between. Germline V gene data show CDR1 as MGHDK and CDR2 as SYGVNS. The CDR3 spans 15 residues. The study, taken as a whole, reports: Newly generated T cells supplied most T-cell counts and diversity one year post-transplant.

This clonotype was obtained from a boy under three years old who had a stem cell transplant for acute myeloid leukemia, so the T cells may come from the graft donor. The chain joins TRBV25-1 to TRBJ2-1; weak D call: TRBD2 (6 bases). The sample here was PBMCs, mostly from graft donor cells, taken 360 days after TCRalphabeta/CD19-depleted stem cell transplant. CDR3 in DNA: TGTGCCAGCAGGAGGGACTGGGGCTCCTACAATGAGCAGTTCTTC. Translated, it gives CASRRDWGSYNEQFF.